The 8 T cell receptor beta chains below were found in one sample sequenced in a study of blood T cells in healthy people across ages. Through a sample-barcoded 5' primer and a J-beta primer mix, a second PCR was run for roughly 6 to 12 cycles. TCRdb fed the 5' RACE reads into MiXCR, producing one record per CDR3 protein. Of fewer than 1 million distinct CDR3 sequences in the sample, under 55% were seen once. The sample was blood. The origin of the receptors is a man in his sixties in good health.

This clonotype was detected only a few times. The genes are TRBV12-5 and TRBJ2-5; tentative D call: TRBD1 (5 bases). Trimming shortened V by 6 bases and J by 11 bases, and 19 bases separated the two germline ends. Germline CDR1 reads LGHNT; CDR2 reads FRNRAP. CDR3 length: 13 residues. CDR3 protein: CASGPTDRPEQYF. The CDR3 region has the DNA TGTGCTAGTGGCCCAACCGACAGACCAGAGCAGTACTTC.

The chain is built from TRBV24-1 and TRBJ1-1; maybe TRBD1 (6 bases). Germline assignment: CDR1 KGHDR and CDR2 SFDVKD. With 10 bases removed from V and 3 bases from J, the gap between germline ends came to 17 bases. This CDR3 is built from 14 residues. CDR3 DNA: TGTGCCACATGGGACGGAAGGGGGGACACTGAAGCTTTCTTT. It is translated as CATWDGRGDTEAFF.

Details on this clonotype: A much larger clone differs from this one at a single base, so this may be a read error. The V and J genes are TRBV20-1 and TRBJ2-1, with D possibly TRBD2 on 6 matching bases. The germline gives CDR1 DFQATT, CDR2 SNEGSKA (reference sequence). V lost 2 bases, J lost 0 bases, and 8 bases lay in between. The CDR3 sequence is 14 residues long. The CDR3 here is CSARPGVSYNEQFF. The CDR3, as DNA: TGCAGTGCTAGACCGGGGGTCTCCTACAATGAGCAGTTCTTC.

V gene TRBV7-9 combines with J gene TRBJ2-3, with 10 bases aligning to TRBD2. V gave up 1 base and J gave up 2 bases; unmatched junction bases: 9. From germline, CDR1 is SEHNR and CDR2 FQNEAQ (reference sequence). CDR3 length: 18 residues. The CDR3 DNA follows: TGTGCCAGCAGCTTAGTGACGACTAGCGGGTTGTCCACAGATACGCAGTATTTT. Protein product: CASSLVTTSGLSTDTQYF.

This clonotype was found many times. The chain joins TRBV12-3 or TRBV12-4 to TRBJ1-2; 9 bases match TRBD1. The CDR3 totals 12 residues. The junction had 2 bases not matched to a gene; V was cut back by 5 bases and J by 7 bases. The CDR3 here is CASSGQGSGYTF. The CDR3 DNA reads TGTGCCAGCAGTGGACAGGGGAGTGGCTACACCTTC.

V is TRBV7-2 and J is TRBJ2-1; a weak D match, TRBD1 (5 bases). V lost 1 base to trimming and J lost 7 bases, with 14 bases between them. Per the germline V gene, CDR1 is SGHTA and CDR2 is FQGNSA. There are 15 residues in the CDR3. CDR3: CASSLDRRAKNEQFF. The DNA of the CDR3 is TGTGCCAGCAGCTTAGATCGCAGGGCAAAGAATGAGCAGTTCTTC.

The chain recombines TRBV3-1 with TRBJ2-5; D perhaps matches TRBD1 (8 bases). V lost 5 bases to trimming and J lost 5 bases, with 15 bases between them. The CDR3 consists of 14 residues. Germline V CDR1 and CDR2: LGHDT, YNNKEL (reference sequence). The CDR3 loop is CASSDTGGGETQYF. CDR3 nucleotides: TGTGCCAGCAGCGATACAGGGGGGGGGGAGACCCAGTACTTC.

The rearrangement uses TRBV15 and TRBJ1-1; tentatively, D is TRBD1 (6 bases). Trimming removed 4 bases at V and 0 bases at J, with 18 bases between. Germline V gives CDR1 LNHNV, CDR2 YYDKDF (reference sequence). This CDR3 has 17 amino acids. CDR3 DNA: TGTGCCACCAGCACCTTTGGGAGGGGGGCCCTGAACACTGAAGCTTTCTTT. Translating it yields CATSTFGRGALNTEAFF. The full variable domain, rest sourced from reference TRBV15 and TRBJ1-1, is DAMVIQNPRYQVTQFGKPVTLSCSQTLNHNVMYWYQQKSSQAPKLLFHYYDKDFNNEADTPDNFQSRRPNTSFCFLDIRSPGLGDTAMYLCATSTFGRGALNTEAFFGQGTRLTVV.